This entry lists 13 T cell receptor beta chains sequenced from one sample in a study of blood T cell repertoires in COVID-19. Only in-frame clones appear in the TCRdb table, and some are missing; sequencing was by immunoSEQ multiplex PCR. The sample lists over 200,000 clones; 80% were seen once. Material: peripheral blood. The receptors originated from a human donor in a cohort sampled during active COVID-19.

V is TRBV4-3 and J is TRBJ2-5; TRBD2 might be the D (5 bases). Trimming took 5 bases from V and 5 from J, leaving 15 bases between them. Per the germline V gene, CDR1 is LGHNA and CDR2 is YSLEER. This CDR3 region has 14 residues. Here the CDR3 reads CASSSEGRGETQYF. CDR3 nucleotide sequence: TGCGCCAGCAGCTCTGAAGGGAGAGGGGAGACCCAGTACTTC.

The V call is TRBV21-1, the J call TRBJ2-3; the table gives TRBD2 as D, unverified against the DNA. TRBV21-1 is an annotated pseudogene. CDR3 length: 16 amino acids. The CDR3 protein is CASSKEVKDSTDTQYF. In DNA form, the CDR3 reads TGTGCCAGCAGCAAAGAGGTAAAGGACTCCACAGATACGCAGTATTTT.

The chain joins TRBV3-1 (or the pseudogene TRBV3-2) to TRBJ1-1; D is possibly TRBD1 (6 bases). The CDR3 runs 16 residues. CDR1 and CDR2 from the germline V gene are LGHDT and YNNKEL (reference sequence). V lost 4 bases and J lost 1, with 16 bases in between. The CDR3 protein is CASSRFPGDRNTEAFF. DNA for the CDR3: TGTGCCAGCAGCCGATTTCCAGGGGACCGGAACACTGAAGCTTTCTTT.

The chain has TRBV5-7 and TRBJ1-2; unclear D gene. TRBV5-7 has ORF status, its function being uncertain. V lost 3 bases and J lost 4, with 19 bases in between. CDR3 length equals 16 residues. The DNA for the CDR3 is TGTGCCAGCAGCTCAGGTAGCGGTCCCCGGCCCTATGGCTACACCTTC. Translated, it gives CASSSGSGPRPYGYTF.

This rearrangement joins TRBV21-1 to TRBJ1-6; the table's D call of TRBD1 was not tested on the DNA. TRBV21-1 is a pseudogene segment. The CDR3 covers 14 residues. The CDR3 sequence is CASSIFTGHSPLHF. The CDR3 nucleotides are TGTGCCAGCAGCATTTTCACAGGGCATTCACCCCTCCACTTT.

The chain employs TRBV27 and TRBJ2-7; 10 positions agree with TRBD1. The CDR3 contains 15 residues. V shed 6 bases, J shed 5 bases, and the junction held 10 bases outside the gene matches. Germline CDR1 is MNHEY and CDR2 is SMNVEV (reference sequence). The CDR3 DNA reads TGTGCCAGCAGCCCCGTCGGGACAGGGGACCACGAGCAGTACTTC. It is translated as CASSPVGTGDHEQYF.

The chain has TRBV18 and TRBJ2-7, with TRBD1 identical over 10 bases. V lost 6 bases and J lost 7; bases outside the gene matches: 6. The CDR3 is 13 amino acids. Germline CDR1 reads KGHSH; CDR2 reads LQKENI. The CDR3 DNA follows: TGTGCCAGCTCGCCTAAGGACAGGGGGGAGCAGTACTTC. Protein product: CASSPKDRGEQYF.

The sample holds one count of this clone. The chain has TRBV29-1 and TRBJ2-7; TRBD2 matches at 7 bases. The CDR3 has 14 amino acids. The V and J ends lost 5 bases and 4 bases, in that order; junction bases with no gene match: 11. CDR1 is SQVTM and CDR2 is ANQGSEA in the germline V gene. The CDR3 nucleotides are TGCAGCGTTAACGGGGCAGGGACTAAATACGAGCAGTACTTC. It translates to CSVNGAGTKYEQYF.

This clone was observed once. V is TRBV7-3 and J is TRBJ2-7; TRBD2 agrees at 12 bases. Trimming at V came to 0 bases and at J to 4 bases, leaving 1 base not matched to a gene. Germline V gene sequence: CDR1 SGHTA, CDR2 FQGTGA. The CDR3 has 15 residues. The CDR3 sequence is CASSLTGTSGYEQYF. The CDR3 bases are TGTGCCAGCAGCTTAACCGGGACTAGCGGGTACGAGCAGTACTTC.

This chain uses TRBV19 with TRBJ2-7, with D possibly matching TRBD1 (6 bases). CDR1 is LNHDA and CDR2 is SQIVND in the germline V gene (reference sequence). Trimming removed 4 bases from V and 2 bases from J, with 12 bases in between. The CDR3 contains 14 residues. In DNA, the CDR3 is TGTGCCAGTAGTACTGCCGGGACACCCTACGAGCAGTACTTC. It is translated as CASSTAGTPYEQYF. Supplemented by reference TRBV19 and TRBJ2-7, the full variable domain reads DGGITQSPKYLFRKEGQNVTLSCEQNLNHDAMYWYRQDPGQGLRLIYYSQIVNDFQKGDIAEGYSVSREKKESFPLTVTSAQKNPTAFYLCASSTAGTPYEQYFGPGTRLTVT.

CDR3 in amino acids: CASSRLAGLYEQYF. Here the CDR3 DNA reads TGTGCCAGTAGCCGACTAGCGGGCCTCTACGAGCAGTACTTC. The V gene is TRBV19, the J gene TRBJ2-7, with 10 bases lining up with TRBD2. The germline V gene has CDR1 LNHDA and CDR2 SQIVND (reference sequence). The CDR3 contains 14 residues. V shed 6 bases, J shed 3 bases, and the junction held 5 bases outside the gene matches.

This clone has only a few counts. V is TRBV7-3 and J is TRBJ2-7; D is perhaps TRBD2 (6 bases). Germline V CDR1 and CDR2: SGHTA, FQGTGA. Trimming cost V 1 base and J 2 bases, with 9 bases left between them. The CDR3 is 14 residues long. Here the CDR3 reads CASSLNAGTYEQYF. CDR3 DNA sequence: TGTGCCAGCAGCTTAAATGCGGGGACCTACGAGCAGTACTTC.

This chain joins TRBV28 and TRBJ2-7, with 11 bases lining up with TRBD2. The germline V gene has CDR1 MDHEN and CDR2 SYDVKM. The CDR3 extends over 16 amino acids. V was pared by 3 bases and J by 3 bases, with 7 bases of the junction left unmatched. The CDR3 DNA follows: TGTGCCAGCAGTTTGCTCCCGGGACTAGCGGTCTACGAGCAGTACTTC. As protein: CASSLLPGLAVYEQYF.